This T cell receptor beta chain was recorded in a study of a mutant IDH1 vaccine in newly diagnosed glioma. As for the study in general: Before enrollment, the patients had been treated with radiotherapy alone, temozolomide alone, or both together. Most of them had received both.

Time point here: week 5, during vaccination. The vaccine gave 300 ug of a 20-mer mutant IDH1 peptide subcutaneously per dose. Remarks on this clone: Its antigen is as yet unknown.

Using immunoSEQ multiplex PCR, the repertoire was profiled, and TCRdb retains in-frame clones only, with some absent. The data hold 11,000 or so clones, with about nine tenths observed a single time. Findings and caveats of the study: Detectable vaccine-induced immune responses arose in over 90% of patients.

V lost 8 bases to trimming and J lost 6 bases, with 13 bases between them. The CDR3 length is 12 residues. Germline lookup yields CDR1 SNHLY and CDR2 FYNNEI. The V and J genes are TRBV2 and TRBJ1-1; the D gene is possibly TRBD1 (6 bases). This receptor was obtained from a woman aged 40 to 50 with glioma. Some clones in this sample may be carry-over from other donors' samples. The sample here was PBMCs, taken from a glioma patient whose treatment included an IDH1 peptide vaccine. CDR3: CASEGEWAEAFF. DNA for the CDR3: TGTGCCAGCGAGGGGGAATGGGCTGAAGCTTTCTTT.